This T cell receptor beta chain was recovered during a study of early T cells in non-severe SARS-CoV-2 infection. Trimming removed 1 base at V and 1 base at J, with 13 bases between. The length of the CDR3 is 17 residues. Germline lookup yields CDR1 MDHEN and CDR2 SYDVKM. Individual cDNA molecules received unique molecular identifiers during library preparation. MiXCR was run by TCRdb on the 5' RACE reads, yielding one entry per CDR3 protein. The data show about 59,000 distinct CDR3 sequences, with 13% seen just once and about 9.3% held by the top ten. The sequence was collected from an adult who was a healthcare worker with PCR-confirmed SARS-CoV-2 infection or an uninfected control (not recorded which). The material sequenced was whole blood, taken at baseline. The rearrangement links TRBV28 to TRBJ2-2; possibly TRBD2 for D (6 bases). The CDR3 loop is CASSLLEGAMNTGELFF. CDR3 nucleotide sequence: TGTGCCAGCAGTTTATTGGAGGGAGCTATGAACACCGGGGAGCTGTTTTTT.